This T cell receptor (beta chain) originates from a study of OX40 agonist ivuxolimab in advanced cancers. Trimming cost V 7 bases and J 1 base, with 14 bases left between them. From germline, CDR1 is SNHLY and CDR2 FYNNEI. There are 14 residues in the CDR3. The repertoire was sequenced with immunoSEQ multiplex PCR; TCRdb's copy has only in-frame clones and lacks some. Seen here are around 15,000 clones, 75% to 80% observed once, and the top ten hold approximately 15%. The TCR originated in an adult with an advanced solid tumor such as melanoma, head and neck, liver or kidney cancer. The gene calls are TRBV2 and TRBJ2-7; no clear D. The sequencing used CD4+ or CD8+ T cells sorted from blood, collected in a trial of the OX40 agonist ivuxolimab. The CDR3 coding sequence is TGTGCCAGCACGTGGCAGGCTACGTCCTACGAGCAGTACTTC. Translating it yields CASTWQATSYEQYF.